This TCR beta chain derives from a study of tumor-infiltrating lymphocytes in primary liver carcinoma. Study-level information: The patients included men and women who were aged 30 to 69 years. General study points: Each sample was bulk and unsorted; consequently, CD4+ and CD8+ repertoires were not compared.

cDNA specific to TCR beta was made from around 470 ng of total RNA, with a constant-region primer employed for priming. ARM-PCR, slightly modified, supplied the TCR beta libraries through three nested multiplex PCR rounds. The first two PCR rounds, around 11 cycles each, used TRBV1-TRBV30 forward primers and a C-beta reverse primer. Each CDR3 protein is one row after TCRdb ran MiXCR on the multiplex PCR reads. The table records 190,000 or so distinct CDR3 sequences, less than 70% of them present only once. The blood RNA (from unsorted whole blood) was obtained, and germline DNA was also extracted. On this clonotype: Its antigen remains unidentified.

Looked up from germline, CDR1 is MNHEY and CDR2 is SVGAGI. The length of the CDR3 is 12 residues. The J segment lost 0 bases and the V segment lost 10 bases, leaving 3 bases of the junction unmatched. This sequence joins TRBV6-5 and TRBJ2-7; 7 bases are shared with TRBD1. This receptor was taken from a woman in her sixties or seventies with primary liver carcinoma and hepatitis B virus infection. The sequenced sample was peripheral blood. CDR3 DNA sequence: TGTGCCACCCGACAGGGCTCCTACGAGCAGTACTTC. Translation: CATRQGSYEQYF.